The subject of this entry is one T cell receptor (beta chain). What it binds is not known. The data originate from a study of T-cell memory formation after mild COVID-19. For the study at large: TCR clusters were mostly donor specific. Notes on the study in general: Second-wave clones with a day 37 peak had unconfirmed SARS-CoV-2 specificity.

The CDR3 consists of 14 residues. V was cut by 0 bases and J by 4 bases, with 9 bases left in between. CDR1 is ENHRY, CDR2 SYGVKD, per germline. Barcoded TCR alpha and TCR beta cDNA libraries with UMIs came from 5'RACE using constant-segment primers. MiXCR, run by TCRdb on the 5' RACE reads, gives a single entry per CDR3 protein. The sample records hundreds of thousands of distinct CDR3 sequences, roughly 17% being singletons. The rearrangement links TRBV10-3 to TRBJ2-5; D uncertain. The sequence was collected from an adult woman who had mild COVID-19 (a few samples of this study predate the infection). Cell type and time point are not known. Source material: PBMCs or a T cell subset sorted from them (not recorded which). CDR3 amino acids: CAISESGIGETQYF. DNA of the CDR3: TGTGCCATCAGTGAGTCTGGAATAGGAGAGACCCAGTACTTC.